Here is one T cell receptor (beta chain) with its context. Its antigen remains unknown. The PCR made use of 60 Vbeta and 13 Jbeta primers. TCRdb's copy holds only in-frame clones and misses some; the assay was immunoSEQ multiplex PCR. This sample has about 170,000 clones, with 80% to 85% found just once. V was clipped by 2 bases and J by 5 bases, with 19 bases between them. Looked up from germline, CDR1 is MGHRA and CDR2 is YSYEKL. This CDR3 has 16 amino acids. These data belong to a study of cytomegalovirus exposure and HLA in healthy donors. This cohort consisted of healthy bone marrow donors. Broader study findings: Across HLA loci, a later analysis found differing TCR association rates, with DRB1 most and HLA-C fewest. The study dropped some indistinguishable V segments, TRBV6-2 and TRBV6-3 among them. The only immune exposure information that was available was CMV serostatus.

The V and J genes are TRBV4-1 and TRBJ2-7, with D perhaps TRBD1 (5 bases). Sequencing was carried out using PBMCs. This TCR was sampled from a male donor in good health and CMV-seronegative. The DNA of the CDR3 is TGCGCCAGCAGCCAACGGGTTGGGCAGGGCACCCACGAGCAGTACTTC. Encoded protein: CASSQRVGQGTHEQYF.